Listed here are 24 T cell receptor beta chains from one sample, sequenced in a study of T cell repertoires in cytomegalovirus infection. TCRdb re-called the reads through MiXCR, storing one row per CDR3 protein. The sample carries 150,000 to 200,000 distinct CDR3 sequences, 28% recorded once. The sequenced sample was PBMCs. All receptors derive from a human donor in good health (CMV status not recorded). Some clones in this sample may be carry-over from other donors' samples.

V is TRBV29-1 and J is TRBJ1-1; possibly TRBD1 for D (6 bases). The CDR3 has 15 residues. V shed 6 bases and J shed 1 base, with 18 bases lying between them. Germline V CDR1 and CDR2: SQVTM, ANQGSEA. CDR3 in DNA: TGCAGCGTCCTATCCTTTGGGGGCAGGAACACTGAAGCTTTCTTT. Translating gives CSVLSFGGRNTEAFF.

This rearrangement joins TRBV4-3 to TRBJ1-2; D ambiguous. With 0 bases removed from V and 3 bases from J, the gap between germline ends came to 11 bases. The CDR3 length is 15 residues. CDR1 is LGHNA, CDR2 YSLEER, per germline. CDR3 sequence (DNA): TGCGCCAGCAGCCAAGAGGCCGGGCTGGACTATGGCTACACCTTC. As protein: CASSQEAGLDYGYTF.

V is TRBV19 and J is TRBJ1-5, with 9 positions matching TRBD1. There are 13 residues in the CDR3. CDR1 is LNHDA and CDR2 is SQIVND in the germline V gene (reference sequence). J lost 5 bases, V lost 6 bases, and 2 bases had no gene match. DNA of the CDR3: TGTGCCAGTAGCAGGACAGGGGATCAGCCCCAGCATTTT. It is translated as CASSRTGDQPQHF.

The chain employs TRBV5-1 and TRBJ1-2; D call uncertain. The ends were cut back, 4 bases at V and 0 bases at J, with 7 bases in the middle. Germline V lookup: CDR1 SGHRS, CDR2 YFSETQ. The CDR3 contains 13 residues. CDR3 region: CASSPDANYGYTF. The CDR3, as DNA: TGCGCCAGCAGCCCGGACGCTAACTATGGCTACACCTTC.

Ten or more counts support this clonotype. The chain is built from TRBV7-8 and TRBJ1-1, with 11 bases lining up with TRBD1. J gave up 9 bases and V 4 bases, and 1 base lay outside the gene matches. The CDR3 extends over 12 amino acids. Per the germline V gene, CDR1 is SGHVS and CDR2 is FQNEAQ. CDR3 region: CASSWTGGQAFF. The CDR3 coding sequence is TGTGCCAGCAGCTGGACAGGGGGCCAAGCTTTCTTT.

This clonotype was seen repeatedly, ten times or more. The rearrangement joins TRBV7-2 to TRBJ1-1; D is uncertain. This CDR3 has 11 residues. CDR1 and CDR2 (germline): SGHTA, FQGNSA. The ends were cut back, 5 bases at V and 3 bases at J, with 4 bases in the middle. This CDR3 is CASSKYTEAFF. Here the CDR3 DNA reads TGTGCCAGCAGCAAATACACTGAAGCTTTCTTT.

The genes are TRBV20-1 and TRBJ2-3; no definite D call. Per the germline V gene, CDR1 is DFQATT and CDR2 is SNEGSKA (reference sequence). V lost 1 base and J lost 0, with 8 bases in between. The CDR3 contains 14 residues. The CDR3 coding sequence is TGCAGTGCTAGAGGGGGAACTAGCACAGATACGCAGTATTTT. Residues: CSARGGTSTDTQYF.

This clonotype has only a few counts. This chain connects TRBV29-1 to TRBJ2-7; D might be TRBD1 (6 bases). The CDR3 is 14 amino acids. Germline V gene sequence: CDR1 SQVTM, CDR2 ANQGSEA. Deletions cut 6 bases from V and 1 base from J, with 16 bases between. CDR3 amino acids: CSVRGEGGSYEQYF. DNA of the CDR3: TGCAGCGTCAGGGGAGAGGGCGGATCCTACGAGCAGTACTTC.

The chain carries TRBV20-1 and TRBJ1-2; D might be TRBD1 (5 bases). V was cut by 3 bases and J by 5 bases, with 16 bases left in between. CDR3 length equals 14 residues. In germline, CDR1 is DFQATT, CDR2 SNEGSKA (reference sequence). CDR3 amino acids: CSARPGPRSYGYTF. CDR3 coding DNA: TGCAGTGCTAGGCCGGGACCGCGCTCATATGGCTACACCTTC.

This clonotype was seen repeatedly, ten times or more. The chain is built from TRBV12-3 or TRBV12-4 and TRBJ2-3, with a weak D call TRBD1 (6 bases). Trimming stripped 3 bases from V and 2 bases from J, with 12 bases between. The CDR3 is 15 residues long. The CDR3 DNA is TGTGCCAGCAGTTTCCCAGGGGAAATCACAGATACGCAGTATTTT. Translating gives CASSFPGEITDTQYF.

The rearrangement links TRBV5-5 to TRBJ2-2, with D possibly matching TRBD2 (5 bases). The CDR3 runs 16 residues. CDR1 is SGHKS and CDR2 is YYEKEE in the germline V gene (reference sequence). V dropped 4 bases and J dropped 3 bases, with 16 bases sitting between them. The CDR3 DNA sequence: TGTGCCAGCAGCAAGGAAGGTAGCGCGGACACCGGGGAGCTGTTTTTT. Protein sequence: CASSKEGSADTGELFF.

This clonotype has ten or more counts. This sequence joins TRBV6-5 and TRBJ2-5, with 9 bases lining up with TRBD1. This CDR3 is 15 amino acids long. Looked up from germline, CDR1 is MNHEY and CDR2 is SVGAGI. Losses at the gene ends were 6 bases for V and 5 bases for J; bases not matched to a gene: 10. The CDR3 DNA reads TGTGCCAGCAGCTCCGGCTCCGGACAGGGGGAGACCCAGTACTTC. Its protein product is CASSSGSGQGETQYF.

V gene TRBV19 combines with J gene TRBJ2-1; 7 bases agree with TRBD1. The V gene end was trimmed by 3 bases and the J gene end by 4 bases; junction bases not matched to a gene: 6. The length of the CDR3 is 15 residues. Germline assignment: CDR1 LNHDA and CDR2 SQIVND (reference sequence). The CDR3 loop is CASSIAGTAYNEQFF. As DNA, the CDR3 is TGTGCCAGTAGTATTGCCGGGACAGCTTACAATGAGCAGTTCTTC. Filled out from reference TRBV19 and TRBJ2-1, the complete variable domain reads DGGITQSPKYLFRKEGQNVTLSCEQNLNHDAMYWYRQDPGQGLRLIYYSQIVNDFQKGDIAEGYSVSREKKESFPLTVTSAQKNPTAFYLCASSIAGTAYNEQFFGPGTRLTVL.

This clonotype showed up just a few times. The DNA for the CDR3 is TGCGCCAGCAGCTTGGCCGCAGCTCCCACAGATACGCAGTATTTT. Encoded protein: CASSLAAAPTDTQYF. The gene calls are TRBV5-1 and TRBJ2-3, with D unresolved. The germline V and J ends were trimmed by 0 bases and 2 bases, with 10 bases remaining between them. Germline CDR1 reads SGHRS; CDR2 reads YFSETQ. The CDR3 spans 15 residues.

This chain connects TRBV5-4 to TRBJ1-1; D gene unclear. The CDR3 runs to 13 residues. Germline values: CDR1 SGHNT, CDR2 YYREEE (reference sequence). With 4 bases removed from V and 2 bases from J, the gap between germline ends came to 9 bases. The CDR3 region has the DNA TGTGCCAGCAGCGGCCGGGCTAACACTGAAGCTTTCTTT. Amino acids: CASSGRANTEAFF.

Note on this clonotype: The junction departs from germline at one end; a sequencing error may be responsible. The chain couples TRBV6-6 to TRBJ1-1; no clear D. Per the germline V gene, CDR1 is MNHNY and CDR2 is SVGAGI (reference sequence). The length of the CDR3 is 10 residues. In DNA form, the CDR3 reads TGTGCCAGCAGGGGTACTGAAGTTTTCTTT. As protein: CASRGTEVFF.

CDR3 DNA: TGTGCCAGCAGTTACTCGAGCCAGTACGAGCAGTACTTC. Protein: CASSYSSQYEQYF. The J gene is TRBJ2-7, the V gene TRBV6-8, with unresolved D. The CDR3 loop spans 13 amino acids. CDR1 is MNHGY, CDR2 SAAAGT, per germline. The V end was cut by 0 bases, the J end by 4 bases, with 7 bases between.

V is TRBV5-5 and J is TRBJ1-2, with no clear D. V lost 5 bases to trimming and J lost 3 bases, with 11 bases between them. This CDR3 is built from 13 residues. Germline CDR1 SGHKS, CDR2 YYEKEE (reference sequence). DNA of the CDR3: TGTGCCAGCAGTCGGAGGAGTGACTATGGCTACACCTTC. It translates to CASSRRSDYGYTF.

This clonotype came up many times. The V call is TRBV7-2, the J call TRBJ1-4; no reliable D call. Germline-derived CDR1 and CDR2 are SGHTA and FQGNSA. Trimming cost V 0 bases and J 0 bases, with 2 bases left between them. CDR3 length: 14 amino acids. The CDR3 DNA sequence: TGTGCCAGCAGCTTAGCAGCAACTAATGAAAAACTGTTTTTT. This translates into CASSLAATNEKLFF. The full variable domain, with the rest looked up from reference TRBV7-2 and TRBJ1-4, is GAGVSQSPSNKVTEKGKDVELRCDPISGHTALYWYRQSLGQGLEFLIYFQGNSAPDKSGLPSDRFSAERTGGSVSTLTIQRTQQEDSAVYLCASSLAATNEKLFFGSGTQLSVL.

This chain links TRBV19 with TRBJ2-2; D gene uncertain. The CDR3 extends over 11 amino acids. Germline V gene data show CDR1 as LNHDA and CDR2 as SQIVND (reference sequence). Trimming pared 6 bases from V and 4 bases from J, leaving 3 bases between. CDR3 bases: TGTGCCAGTAGGTTCACCGGGGAGCTGTTTTTT. It encodes CASRFTGELFF.

This clonotype was observed a handful of times. J is TRBJ2-1 and V is TRBV13, with 11 nucleotides matching TRBD2. The ends lost 5 bases at V and 7 bases at J; junction bases unmatched: 4. The germline gives CDR1 PRHDT, CDR2 FYEKMQ (reference sequence). CDR3 length equals 14 residues. Here the CDR3 reads CASSRLAGKNEQFF. The CDR3 DNA reads TGTGCCAGCAGCCGACTAGCGGGGAAAAATGAGCAGTTCTTC.

The chain employs TRBV5-1 and TRBJ2-1; no firm D call. Germline CDR1 reads SGHRS; CDR2 reads YFSETQ. V was cut by 0 bases and J by 8 bases, with 12 bases left in between. The CDR3 consists of 14 residues. The CDR3 loop reads CASSLGPSEHEQFF. In nucleotides, the CDR3 is TGCGCCAGCAGCTTGGGCCCCTCGGAGCATGAGCAGTTCTTC.

This clonotype was detected a few times. The chain carries TRBV11-2 and TRBJ1-1; 9 bases match TRBD1. Unmatched junction bases numbered 13, after V lost 7 bases and J lost 4 bases. Germline-derived CDR1 and CDR2 are SGHAT and FQNNGV. The CDR3 extends over 16 amino acids. The CDR3 here is CASIPRTGATSTEAFF. CDR3 DNA sequence: TGTGCCAGCATCCCGCGGACAGGGGCGACGTCCACTGAAGCTTTCTTT.

This clonotype has a handful of counts. This rearrangement joins TRBV20-1 to TRBJ1-1; D might be TRBD1 (5 bases). Germline V lookup: CDR1 DFQATT, CDR2 SNEGSKA (reference sequence). Trimming left V 1 base short and J 9 bases short, with 15 bases between. The CDR3 is 13 amino acids. CDR3 protein: CSARAYTGFKAFF. In nucleotides, the CDR3 is TGCAGTGCTAGAGCCTACACAGGTTTTAAAGCTTTCTTT.